Presented here are 11 T cell receptor beta chains from one specimen sequenced in a study of molecular identifiers for immune sequencing clone quantification. A single record per CDR3 protein comes from TCRdb applying MiXCR to the PCR reads. Of roughly 50,000 distinct CDR3 sequences in the sample, about a third were seen once. Input material: naive CD8+ T cells from blood, with Jurkat cell RNA spiked in. Sample subset: FACS-sorted CD8+CD4-CCR7+CD45RA+ naive T cells. The source is a human donor in good health. Some libraries in this study had Jurkat cell RNA spiked in.

This clonotype has only a few counts. The chain recombines TRBV12-3 or TRBV12-4 with TRBJ2-4; D possibly corresponds to TRBD2 (6 bases). Trimming shortened V by 8 bases and J by 8 bases, and 10 bases separated the two germline ends. The CDR3 totals 11 residues. DNA of the CDR3: TGTGCCAGCGGGACTCTAGACATTCAGTACTTC. Encoded protein: CASGTLDIQYF.

For this clonotype: A read error is possible here, since a much larger clone lies one base away. This chain links TRBV7-9 with TRBJ2-3, with D unresolved. CDR1 and CDR2 (germline): SEHNR, FQNEAQ (reference sequence). The CDR3 spans 13 residues. The CDR3 loop reads CASSLENTDTQNF. Written as DNA, the CDR3 is TGTGCCAGCAGCTTGGAGAACACAGATACGCAGAATTTT.

In DNA form, the CDR3 reads TGTGCCAGCAGCTTTGCGCCGCAAGATAGGGATACGCAGTATTTT. It codes for CASSFAPQDRDTQYF. This sequence joins TRBV7-9 and TRBJ2-3; D not resolved. This CDR3 spans 15 amino acids. V shed 3 bases and J shed 6 bases, with 16 bases lying between them. CDR1 and CDR2 (germline): SEHNR, FQNEAQ (reference sequence).

This clonotype was seen a handful of times. The chain is built from TRBV6-1 and TRBJ2-3; 10 nucleotides agree with TRBD2. In germline, CDR1 is MNHNS, CDR2 SASEGT. The CDR3 sequence is 18 residues long. The V and J ends lost 2 bases and 0 bases, in that order; junction bases with no gene match: 8. The CDR3 sequence is CASSEYVGLAVSTDTQYF. The CDR3 coding sequence is TGTGCCAGCAGTGAATACGTAGGACTAGCGGTTAGCACAGATACGCAGTATTTT.

This clonotype was counted a single time. A much bigger clone sits one base away, suggesting this may be a read error. The chain links TRBV28 to TRBJ2-3; 7 bases match TRBD2. Germline assignment: CDR1 MDHEN and CDR2 SYDVKM. CDR3 size: 15 residues. Germline trimming cut 6 bases from V and 3 bases from J; bases unmatched to any gene: 9. The CDR3 protein is CASRLARGLTDTQYF. The CDR3 coding sequence is TGTGCCAGCAGACTAGCGAGAGGCTTAACAGATACGCAGTATTTT.

Concerning this clonotype: Given a much more abundant clone one base away, this may be a read error. The CDR3 sequence: CAGRTFEGLAWEQYF. DNA for the CDR3: TGTGCCGGCAGGACTTTTGAAGGACTAGCTTGGGAGCAGTACTTC. V is TRBV27 and J is TRBJ2-7, with 8 bases identical to TRBD2. Germline loops: CDR1 MNHEY, CDR2 SMNVEV (reference sequence). The CDR3 spans 15 residues.

Worth noting for this clonotype: The CDR3 does not close with the conserved phenylalanine or tryptophan, likely indicating a read error. V is TRBV7-9 and J is TRBJ1-1, with D hard to call. The V end lost 3 bases, the J end lost 4 bases, and 6 bases lay between the germline ends. This CDR3 comprises 12 residues. Germline lookup yields CDR1 SEHNR and CDR2 FQNEAQ (reference sequence). The CDR3, as DNA: TGTGCCAGCAGCTTCCGGGTCACTGAAGCTTTCATT. Protein: CASSFRVTEAFI.

This chain links TRBV20-1 with TRBJ1-5, with no clear D. CDR3 length equals 13 residues. Germline V lookup: CDR1 DFQATT, CDR2 SNEGSKA (reference sequence). Trimming left V 0 bases short and J 6 bases short, with 9 bases between. CDR3 amino acids: CSARDGVVQPQHF. The CDR3 DNA sequence: TGCAGTGCTAGAGATGGTGTAGTTCAGCCCCAGCATTTT.

Remarks on this clonotype: At one end, the junction sequence differs from germline, possibly due to a read error. This sequence joins TRBV7-9 and TRBJ2-7, with 11 bases aligning to TRBD2. Germline values: CDR1 SEHNR, CDR2 FQNEAQ (reference sequence). The CDR3 runs to 15 residues. The CDR3 sequence is CAGSSRLAGTHEQYF. The CDR3, as DNA: TGTGCCGGCAGCTCTCGACTAGCGGGAACGCACGAGCAGTACTTC.

This clonotype has a handful of counts. The V gene is TRBV13, the J gene TRBJ2-5; the D gene is possibly TRBD1 (6 bases). The CDR3 is 16 amino acids. Germline V lookup: CDR1 PRHDT, CDR2 FYEKMQ (reference sequence). Trimming stripped 4 bases from V and 3 bases from J, with 18 bases between. The CDR3 region has the DNA TGTGCCAGCAGCTCCCGAGACAGGAGCTTTAAAGAGACCCAGTACTTC. This sequence encodes CASSSRDRSFKETQYF.

The chain links TRBV27 to TRBJ2-5, with TRBD2 matching 9 bases. CDR1 and CDR2 from the germline V gene are MNHEY and SMNVEV (reference sequence). V trimming: 2 bases; J trimming: 4 bases; junction bases outside the gene matches: 5. The CDR3 covers 15 residues. In nucleotides, the CDR3 is TGTGCCAGCAGTTTAGTGCGGGAGGGCCGAGAGACCCAGTACTTC. Encoded protein: CASSLVREGRETQYF.